The 25 T cell receptor beta chains reported below all come from one sample, sequenced in a study of blood T cell repertoires in COVID-19. Profiled with immunoSEQ multiplex PCR; TCRdb holds only in-frame clones, not every one. The sample includes 250,000 to 350,000 clones, 85% of them seen just once. Sequencing input: PBMCs or T cells enriched from blood (not recorded which). Receptors originate from a woman aged 45-60 years who had recovered from COVID-19.

This chain uses TRBV3-1 (or the pseudogene TRBV3-2) with TRBJ1-2; TRBD1 agrees at 9 bases. Germline V gene sequence: CDR1 LGHDT, CDR2 YNNKEL (reference sequence). Germline trimming cut 5 bases from V and 7 bases from J; bases unmatched to any gene: 5. CDR3 length: 13 amino acids. Here the CDR3 DNA reads TGTGCCAGCAGCAGGGACAGGGTTTCTGGCTACACCTTC. This sequence encodes CASSRDRVSGYTF.

This chain joins TRBV6-1 and TRBJ1-3, with D hard to call. The CDR3 consists of 16 residues. Trimming shortened V by 3 bases and J by 0 bases, and 12 bases separated the two germline ends. CDR1 and CDR2 from the germline V gene are MNHNS and SASEGT. The CDR3: CASSDWGGPSGNTIYF. In nucleotides, the CDR3 is TGTGCCAGCAGTGATTGGGGAGGCCCCTCTGGAAACACCATATATTTT.

This chain connects TRBV29-1 to TRBJ1-1; 10 nucleotides line up with TRBD1. CDR3 length: 14 residues. CDR1 SQVTM and CDR2 ANQGSEA come from the germline V gene. The V and J ends lost 6 bases and 4 bases, in that order; junction bases with no gene match: 8. The CDR3 DNA sequence: TGCAGCGTGACCGGGACAGGGGTTTCCACTGAAGCTTTCTTT. This sequence encodes CSVTGTGVSTEAFF.

The CDR3 region is CASSITAQLNQPQHF. DNA of the CDR3: TGTGCCAGTAGTATAACAGCTCAGTTAAATCAGCCCCAGCATTTT. The rearrangement links TRBV19 to TRBJ1-5; D gene unclear. Germline V gives CDR1 LNHDA, CDR2 SQIVND (reference sequence). The CDR3 runs to 15 residues. V dropped 2 bases and J dropped 4 bases, with 12 bases sitting between them.

This chain connects TRBV2 to TRBJ1-1; D gene ambiguous. The CDR3 runs to 15 residues. The germline gives CDR1 SNHLY, CDR2 FYNNEI. V was cut by 3 bases and J by 5 bases, with 16 bases left in between. The CDR3 DNA is TGTGCCAGCAGTGATGCGGGCCGTTTGGAAACTGAAGCTTTCTTT. Translating it yields CASSDAGRLETEAFF.

The CDR3, as DNA: TGTGCCAGTAGTGCCGGGACTAGCGAAACCTACGAGCAGTACTTC. Amino acid sequence: CASSAGTSETYEQYF. The J gene is TRBJ2-7, the V gene TRBV19; 10 bases map to TRBD2. V trimming: 5 bases; J trimming: 2 bases; junction bases outside the gene matches: 6. Per germline, CDR1 LNHDA and CDR2 SQIVND (reference sequence). This CDR3 region has 15 residues.

The rearrangement links TRBV28 to TRBJ2-7; 7 bases line up with TRBD2. The CDR3 loop spans 15 amino acids. The ends lost 5 bases at V and 4 bases at J; junction bases unmatched: 11. Germline V gene data show CDR1 as MDHEN and CDR2 as SYDVKM. The CDR3 region is CASSAWGGGLYEQYF. CDR3 DNA: TGTGCCAGCAGTGCATGGGGGGGTGGACTGTACGAGCAGTACTTC. The full variable domain, rest sourced from reference TRBV28 and TRBJ2-7, is DVKVTQSSRYLVKRTGEKVFLECVQDMDHENMFWYRQDPGLGLRLIYFSYDVKMKEKGDIPEGYSVSREKKERFSLILESASTNQTSMYLCASSAWGGGLYEQYFGPGTRLTVT.

The chain links TRBV4-2 to TRBJ1-1; D is perhaps TRBD1 (6 bases). Germline V CDR1 and CDR2: LGHNA, YNFKEQ. The CDR3 runs 18 residues. V lost 1 base, J lost 0 bases, and 18 bases lay in between. The CDR3 DNA reads TGTGCCAGCAGCCAAGGAAGGAGGACAGCCATAATGAACACTGAAGCTTTCTTT. Translating it yields CASSQGRRTAIMNTEAFF.

The chain recombines TRBV19 with TRBJ1-6; D remains unclear. The V gene's germline CDR1 is LNHDA and CDR2 SQIVND (reference sequence). The germline V and J ends were trimmed by 7 bases and 8 bases, with 15 bases remaining between them. The CDR3 totals 14 residues. CDR3 protein: CASTPGEVYSPLHF. The DNA of the CDR3 is TGTGCCAGTACCCCCGGGGAGGTTTATTCACCCCTCCACTTT.

This clone was detected only once. The CDR3 region has the DNA TGCAGCCCCCTCCCGGGGATAGGAGACTTGGAGACCCAGTACTTC. It translates to CSPLPGIGDLETQYF. The V gene is TRBV29-1, the J gene TRBJ2-5; possible D gene TRBD2, 5 bases. The germline gives CDR1 SQVTM, CDR2 ANQGSEA. The CDR3 has 15 amino acids. The V gene lost 8 bases and the J gene lost 5 bases, with 24 bases spanning the gap.

This clone was detected only a few times. The V call is TRBV6-5, the J call TRBJ1-1; possibly TRBD1 for D (6 bases). The CDR3 covers 13 residues. CDR1 and CDR2 (germline): MNHEY, SVGAGI. Trimming removed 6 bases from V and 6 bases from J, with 14 bases in between. CDR3 residues: CASSTTGNAEAFF. CDR3 nucleotides: TGTGCCAGCAGCACAACAGGGAATGCTGAAGCTTTCTTT.

This chain connects TRBV4-1 to TRBJ1-4; perhaps TRBD1 as D (5 bases). The germline V gene has CDR1 MGHRA and CDR2 YSYEKL. The germline V and J ends were trimmed by 3 bases and 7 bases, with 27 bases remaining between them. The CDR3 loop spans 19 amino acids. The CDR3 sequence: CASSHLKKGPRGQSEKLFF. The CDR3 nucleotides read TGCGCCAGCAGCCATCTTAAAAAAGGGCCGCGGGGCCAGAGTGAAAAACTGTTTTTT.

This clone was observed a few times. The rearrangement uses TRBV9 and TRBJ2-2, with 11 nucleotides matching TRBD1. Losses at the gene ends were 4 bases for V and 5 bases for J; bases not matched to a gene: 13. Looked up from germline, CDR1 is SGDLS and CDR2 is YYNGEE. This CDR3 contains 18 residues. The CDR3 loop reads CASSPRGGQGAITGELFF. The CDR3, as DNA: TGTGCCAGCAGCCCGCGAGGTGGACAGGGGGCGATTACCGGGGAGCTGTTTTTT.

The chain uses TRBV18 and TRBJ2-2; a possible D gene is TRBD1 (6 bases). V lost 5 bases, J lost 4 bases, and 8 bases lay in between. The CDR3 length is 13 residues. In germline, CDR1 is KGHSH, CDR2 LQKENI. The CDR3 protein is CASSAGATGELFF. DNA of the CDR3: TGTGCCAGCTCAGCAGGGGCCACCGGGGAGCTGTTTTTT.

The chain carries TRBV30 and TRBJ1-4; D not resolved. Germline-derived CDR1 and CDR2 are GTSNPN and SVGIG (reference sequence). V lost 3 bases, J lost 0 bases, and 20 bases lay in between. CDR3 length equals 18 residues. CDR3: CAWRQTPSQKTTNEKLFF. The CDR3 DNA follows: TGTGCCTGGAGACAAACTCCATCACAGAAGACAACTAATGAAAAACTGTTTTTT.

The V call is TRBV28, the J call TRBJ1-1; the match to TRBD1 covers 7 bases. The CDR3 is made up of 14 amino acids. Germline V gene sequence: CDR1 MDHEN, CDR2 SYDVKM. V lost 3 bases, J lost 6 bases, and 7 bases stayed unmatched. CDR3 amino acids: CASSLGTEGPEAFF. Written as DNA, the CDR3 is TGTGCCAGCAGTTTGGGGACAGAGGGTCCTGAAGCTTTCTTT.

In this sample, this clone turned up once. V gene TRBV7-9 combines with J gene TRBJ2-1; no clear D. CDR3 size: 13 residues. Looked up from germline, CDR1 is SEHNR and CDR2 is FQNEAQ (reference sequence). V gave up 4 bases and J gave up 6 bases, with 10 bases separating them. CDR3 sequence reads: CASSSTELNEQFF. For the CDR3, the DNA is TGTGCCAGCAGCTCAACAGAGCTCAATGAGCAGTTCTTC. The full variable domain, its missing parts supplied by reference TRBV7-9 and TRBJ2-1, is DTGVSQNPRHKITKRGQNVTFRCDPISEHNRLYWYRQTLGQGPEFLTYFQNEAQLEKSRLLSDRFSAERPKGSFSTLEIQRTEQGDSAMYLCASSSTELNEQFFGPGTRLTVL.

The genes are TRBV30 and TRBJ1-6, with 12 bases aligning to TRBD1. Per germline, CDR1 GTSNPN and CDR2 SVGIG (reference sequence). V lost 3 bases, J lost 11 bases, and 2 bases stayed unmatched. This CDR3 is built from 13 residues. This CDR3 is CAWSRDRGPPLHF. CDR3 in DNA: TGTGCCTGGAGCCGGGACAGGGGGCCACCCCTCCACTTT.

The rearrangement uses TRBV18 and TRBJ1-5, with 9 bases fitting TRBD1. Trimming at V came to 3 bases and at J to 6 bases, leaving 6 bases not matched to a gene. Germline V CDR1 and CDR2: KGHSH, LQKENI. This CDR3 contains 15 residues. Written as DNA, the CDR3 is TGTGCCAGCTCACCGTCCGGGACAGGGTTTCAGCCCCAGCATTTT. Translation gives CASSPSGTGFQPQHF.

This chain joins TRBV19 and TRBJ1-3, with D perhaps TRBD1 (6 bases). This CDR3 comprises 15 residues. CDR1 and CDR2 from the germline V gene are LNHDA and SQIVND (reference sequence). V was trimmed by 7 bases and J by 3 bases, leaving 16 bases between them. CDR3 region: CASIDRPSGGNTIYF. The CDR3 DNA reads as TGTGCCAGTATCGACAGGCCTTCGGGTGGAAACACCATATATTTT. Variable domain in full (rest from reference TRBV19 and TRBJ1-3): DGGITQSPKYLFRKEGQNVTLSCEQNLNHDAMYWYRQDPGQGLRLIYYSQIVNDFQKGDIAEGYSVSREKKESFPLTVTSAQKNPTAFYLCASIDRPSGGNTIYFGEGSWLTVV.

The chain couples TRBV5-1 to TRBJ1-2, with no clear D. The V gene lost 0 bases and the J gene lost 8 bases, with 14 bases spanning the gap. Per germline, CDR1 SGHRS and CDR2 YFSETQ. The CDR3 length is 14 residues. The CDR3 sequence: CASSLASAVEGYTF. The DNA for the CDR3 is TGCGCCAGCAGCTTGGCCTCCGCCGTCGAGGGCTACACCTTC.

The chain links TRBV29-1 to TRBJ1-1; TRBD1 aligns across 9 bases. Germline V CDR1 and CDR2: SQVTM, ANQGSEA. With V trimmed by 4 bases and J by 4 bases, 4 bases remained unmatched. The CDR3 totals 13 residues. The CDR3 nucleotides are TGCAGCGTTGCATGGACAGGGGCCACTGAAGCTTTCTTT. The encoded protein is CSVAWTGATEAFF.

This clone came up a few times. V gene TRBV4-2 combines with J gene TRBJ2-7; maybe TRBD1 (5 bases). The germline V and J ends were trimmed by 3 bases and 4 bases, with 13 bases remaining between them. CDR1 and CDR2 from the germline V gene are LGHNA and YNFKEQ. CDR3 length equals 14 residues. The CDR3 nucleotides are TGTGCCAGCAGCCAGCTGCAGGGTTCTTACGAGCAGTACTTC. As protein: CASSQLQGSYEQYF.

V is TRBV19 and J is TRBJ2-1; D gene ambiguous. The germline V gene has CDR1 LNHDA and CDR2 SQIVND (reference sequence). This CDR3 comprises 13 residues. V lost 1 base to trimming and J lost 8 bases, with 9 bases between them. The CDR3 DNA sequence: TGTGCCAGTAGTATAGGGTCTATTCATGAGCAGTTCTTC. Its protein product is CASSIGSIHEQFF.

The chain employs TRBV5-6 and TRBJ2-7; D gene ambiguous. Germline V CDR1 and CDR2: SGHDT, YYEEEE. The V and J ends lost 0 bases and 3 bases respectively, with 4 bases between them. The CDR3 is 12 residues long. Here the CDR3 reads CASSLVNYEQYF. The CDR3 coding sequence is TGTGCCAGCAGCTTGGTCAACTACGAGCAGTACTTC.